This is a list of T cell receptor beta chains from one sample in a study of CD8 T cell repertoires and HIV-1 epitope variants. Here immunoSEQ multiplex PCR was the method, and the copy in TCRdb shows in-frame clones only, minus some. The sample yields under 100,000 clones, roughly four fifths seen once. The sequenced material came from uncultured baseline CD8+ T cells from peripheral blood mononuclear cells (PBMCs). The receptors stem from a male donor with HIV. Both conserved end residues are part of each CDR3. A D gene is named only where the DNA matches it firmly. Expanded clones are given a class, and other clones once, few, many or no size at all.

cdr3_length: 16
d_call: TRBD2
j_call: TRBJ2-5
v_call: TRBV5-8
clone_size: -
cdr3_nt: TGTGCCAGCAGCTTCCAACTAGCGGTGTACCAAGAGACCCAGTACTTC
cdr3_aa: CASSFQLAVYQETQYF

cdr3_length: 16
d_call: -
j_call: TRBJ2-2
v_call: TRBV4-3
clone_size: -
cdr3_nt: TGCGCCAGCAGCCAAGAAACTGGGGGGGCAACCGGGGAGCTGTTTTTT
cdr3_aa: CASSQETGGATGELFF

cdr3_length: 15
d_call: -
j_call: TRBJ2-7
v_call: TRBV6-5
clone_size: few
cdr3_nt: TGTGCCAGCAGTCCTAGGACAGGGAGGGACTACGAGCAGTACTTC
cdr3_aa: CASSPRTGRDYEQYF

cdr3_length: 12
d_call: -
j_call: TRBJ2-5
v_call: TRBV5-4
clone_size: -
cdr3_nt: TGTGCCAGCAGCTTCCCCCGGGAGACCCAGTACTTC
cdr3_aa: CASSFPRETQYF

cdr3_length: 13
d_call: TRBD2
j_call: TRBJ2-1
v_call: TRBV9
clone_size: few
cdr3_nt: TGTGCCAGCAGCCTAGCGGGAGGGGTTGAGCAGTTCTTC
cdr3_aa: CASSLAGGVEQFF

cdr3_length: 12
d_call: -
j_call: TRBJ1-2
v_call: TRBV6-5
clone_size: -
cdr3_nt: TGTGCCAGCAGTAAGGACTACTATGGCTACACCTTC
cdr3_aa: CASSKDYYGYTF

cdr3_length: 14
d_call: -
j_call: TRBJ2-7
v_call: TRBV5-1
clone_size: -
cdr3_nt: TGCGCCAGCAGCCGGGACTCCGTCTCCTACGAGCAGTACTTC
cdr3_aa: CASSRDSVSYEQYF

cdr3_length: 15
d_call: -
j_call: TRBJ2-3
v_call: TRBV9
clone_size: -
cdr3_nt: TGTGCCAGCAGCGTAGCTGGGCTAGTCACAGATACGCAGTATTTT
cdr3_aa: CASSVAGLVTDTQYF

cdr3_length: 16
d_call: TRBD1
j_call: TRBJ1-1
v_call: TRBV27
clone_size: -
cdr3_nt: TGTGCCAGCAGTTTAGGACAGGGAAGAGTGAACACTGAAGCTTTCTTT
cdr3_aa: CASSLGQGRVNTEAFF

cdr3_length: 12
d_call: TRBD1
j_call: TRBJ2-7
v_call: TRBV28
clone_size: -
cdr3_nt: TGTGCCACCATGGGACAGGGGCGTGAGCAGTACTTC
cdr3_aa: CATMGQGREQYF

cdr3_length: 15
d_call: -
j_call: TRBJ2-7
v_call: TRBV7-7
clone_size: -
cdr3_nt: TGTGCCAGCAGCTTAGCGGCAGGGGCGACTTACGAGCAGTACTTC
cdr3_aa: CASSLAAGATYEQYF

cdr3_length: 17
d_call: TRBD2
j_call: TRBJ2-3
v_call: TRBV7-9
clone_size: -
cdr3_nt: TGTGCCAGCAGCTTCGGGACTAGCGGGAGAGGGACAGATACGCAGTATTTT
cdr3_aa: CASSFGTSGRGTDTQYF

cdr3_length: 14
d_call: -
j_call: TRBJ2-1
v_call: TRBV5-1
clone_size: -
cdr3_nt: TGCGCCAGCAGCTTGGAGATACTCTACAATGAGCAGTTCTTC
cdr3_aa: CASSLEILYNEQFF

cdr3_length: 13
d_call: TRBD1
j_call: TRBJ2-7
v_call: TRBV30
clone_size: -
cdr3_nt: TGTGCCTGGAGTGTAATTAGGGGGCCCGAGCAGTACTTC
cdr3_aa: CAWSVIRGPEQYF

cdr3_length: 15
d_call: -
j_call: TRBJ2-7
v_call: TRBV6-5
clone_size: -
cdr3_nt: TGTGCCAGCAGTGGGCCGAGGCTAGAAACCTACGAGCAGTACTTC
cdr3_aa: CASSGPRLETYEQYF

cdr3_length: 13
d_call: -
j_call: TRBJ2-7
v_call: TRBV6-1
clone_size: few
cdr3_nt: TGTGCCAGCCCTGATAGCCGAAACTACGAGCAGTACTTC
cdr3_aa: CASPDSRNYEQYF

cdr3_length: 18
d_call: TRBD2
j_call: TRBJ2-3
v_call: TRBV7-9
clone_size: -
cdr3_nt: TGTGCCAGCAGCATTCCCGCAGCGGGGGGGCGGGGCACAGATACGCAGTATTTT
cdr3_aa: CASSIPAAGGRGTDTQYF

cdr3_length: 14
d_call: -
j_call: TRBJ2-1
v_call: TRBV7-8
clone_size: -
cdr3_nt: TGTGCCAGCAGCTTGGGCGGCTCCTACAATGAGCAGTTCTTC
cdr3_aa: CASSLGGSYNEQFF

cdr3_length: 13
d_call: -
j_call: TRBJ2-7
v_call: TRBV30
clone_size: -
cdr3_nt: TGTGCCTGGAGTCCAGGGAACCCCTACGAGCAGTACTTC
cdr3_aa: CAWSPGNPYEQYF

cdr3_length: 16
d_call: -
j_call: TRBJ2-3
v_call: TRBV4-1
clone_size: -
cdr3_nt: TGCGCCAGCAGCCACAACACAGGGTCCGGCACAGATACGCAGTATTTT
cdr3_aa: CASSHNTGSGTDTQYF